Detailed here is one T cell receptor (beta chain). Its antigen remains unidentified. These data originate in a study of radiotherapy plus CTLA-4 blockade in lung cancer. As for the study in general: Among all patients, roughly 17% showed objective responses, while about 30% had disease control. Study-wide results and limits: Radiotherapy plus ipilimumab was followed by expansion in blood of tumor-derived TCR clones.

Germline assignment: CDR1 MNHEY and CDR2 SVGAGI. The CDR3 totals 14 residues. The trim removed 7 bases at V and 1 base at J, leaving 4 bases unmatched. In chemo-refractory metastatic non-small-cell lung cancer, patients got ipilimumab CTLA-4 blockade together with focal radiation. The assay was immunoSEQ multiplex PCR, and TCRdb's table has in-frame clones only and misses some. Seen here are about 97,000 clones, roughly 74% observed once, and the top ten hold roughly 2.8%. The receptor was isolated from a human donor with non-small cell lung cancer who had a partial response to radiotherapy plus ipilimumab. Some clones in this sample may be carry-over from other donors' samples. Specimen: peripheral blood, collected from a patient treated with radiotherapy plus ipilimumab. The chain recombines TRBV6-5 with TRBJ2-1; 7 nucleotides line up with TRBD2. CDR3 sequence: CASNIAGSYNEQFF. The CDR3 bases are TGTGCCAGCAACATAGCGGGTTCCTACAATGAGCAGTTCTTC.